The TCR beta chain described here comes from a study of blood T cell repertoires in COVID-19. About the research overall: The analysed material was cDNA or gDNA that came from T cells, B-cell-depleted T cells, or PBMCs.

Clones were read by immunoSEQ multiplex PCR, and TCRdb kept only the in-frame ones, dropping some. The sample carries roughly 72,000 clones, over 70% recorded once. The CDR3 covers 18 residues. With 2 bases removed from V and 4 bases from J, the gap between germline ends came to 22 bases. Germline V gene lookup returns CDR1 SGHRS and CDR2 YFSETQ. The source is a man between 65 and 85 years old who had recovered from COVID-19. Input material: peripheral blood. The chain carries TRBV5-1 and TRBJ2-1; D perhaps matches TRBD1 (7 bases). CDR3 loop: CASSLGGGGSQVYNEQFF. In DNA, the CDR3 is TGCGCCAGCAGCTTAGGAGGGGGCGGTAGTCAAGTATACAATGAGCAGTTCTTC.